This T cell receptor (beta chain) was found in a study of cytomegalovirus exposure and HLA in healthy donors. Study at large: Previous work identified roughly 120 million unique TCR beta sequences from around 180 million T cells.

Points from the study as a whole: Earlier analysis yielded a pattern in which most TCR beta V segments were productive about 90% or about 30% of the time. Later work showed greater clonal expansion in HLA-associated TCR beta chains than in equally common others.

The CDR3 is 15 residues long. V dropped 7 bases and J dropped 1 base, with 14 bases sitting between them. Germline V lookup: CDR1 SGHAT, CDR2 FQNNGV. On this clone: What it recognizes is unknown.

With 60 Vbeta and 13 Jbeta primers, the PCR was carried out. Repertoires were generated with immunoSEQ multiplex PCR, while TCRdb's copy carries only in-frame clones and drops some. The data show about 140,000 clones, with about 73% seen just once and around 1.9% held by the top ten. Sequencing was done on a sample of PBMCs. The rearrangement uses TRBV11-2 and TRBJ2-1; D uncertain. This receptor was identified in a woman aged 55-70 years in good health and CMV-seropositive. CDR3 sequence reads: CASTLGRQSYNEQFF. CDR3 in DNA: TGTGCCAGCACCCTAGGTCGGCAGTCCTACAATGAGCAGTTCTTC.